The 20 T cell receptor beta chains below come from one sample, sequenced in a study of shared clonotypes between healthy human individuals. Clones were sequenced by immunoSEQ multiplex PCR, and TCRdb holds only the in-frame ones, with some missing. Of around 1.1 million clones in the sample, about 80% were seen once. The sequenced sample consisted of memory CD4+ T cells from PBMCs. The subset is: CD45RA-negative fraction. The source is a man younger than 35 in good health. Some clones in this sample may be carry-over from other donors' samples.

The V and J genes are TRBV20-1 and TRBJ2-7; no firm D call. The germline V gene encodes CDR1 DFQATT and CDR2 SNEGSKA (reference sequence). CDR3 size: 10 residues. The germline V and J ends were trimmed by 3 bases and 7 bases, with 7 bases remaining between them. CDR3 residues: CSASVVEQYF. The CDR3 nucleotides read TGCAGTGCTAGTGTGGTGGAGCAGTACTTC.

Ten or more counts support this clone. Other DNA sequences from this sample encode an identical CDR3 as well. The chain combines TRBV5-1 with TRBJ2-5; TRBD1 might be the D (5 bases). The V end lost 2 bases, the J end lost 1 base, and 9 bases lay between the germline ends. Germline loops: CDR1 SGHRS, CDR2 YFSETQ. The CDR3 covers 14 residues. This CDR3 reads CASSFSGIQETQYF. Written as DNA, the CDR3 is TGCGCCAGCAGCTTTTCAGGGATCCAAGAGACCCAGTACTTC.

The genes are TRBV5-4 and TRBJ1-1, with D maybe TRBD1 (6 bases). Deletions cut 0 bases from V and 7 bases from J, with 16 bases between. This CDR3 comprises 15 residues. Germline CDR1 is SGHNT and CDR2 is YYREEE (reference sequence). The CDR3 protein is CASSLAGGAPYEAFF. The DNA for the CDR3 is TGTGCCAGCAGCTTGGCCGGGGGGGCCCCTTATGAAGCTTTCTTT.

The chain has TRBV7-2 and TRBJ2-1; the match to TRBD2 covers 8 bases. Germline CDR1 reads SGHTA; CDR2 reads FQGNSA. This CDR3 spans 16 amino acids. The V gene end was trimmed by 1 base and the J gene end by 4 bases; junction bases not matched to a gene: 6. As DNA, the CDR3 is TGTGCCAGCAGCTTAGAGGGCGGGAGGACGTACAATGAGCAGTTCTTC. Translation: CASSLEGGRTYNEQFF.

The rearrangement uses TRBV7-3 and TRBJ1-5; 7 nucleotides match TRBD1. This CDR3 spans 16 amino acids. V shed 3 bases, J shed 3 bases, and the junction held 8 bases outside the gene matches. Looked up from germline, CDR1 is SGHTA and CDR2 is FQGTGA. Written as DNA, the CDR3 is TGTGCCAGCAGCTTTACCGGGACAGAGTTCAATCAGCCCCAGCATTTT. This translates into CASSFTGTEFNQPQHF.

This clone was counted a few times. The chain links TRBV6-1 to TRBJ2-7; 9 nucleotides match TRBD1. Per the germline V gene, CDR1 is MNHNS and CDR2 is SASEGT. V shed 7 bases and J 2 bases; nucleotides not matched to a gene: 9. The CDR3 length is 15 residues. In DNA, the CDR3 is TGTGCCAGCAACGGACTTCGACAGGGGGCCTACGAGCAGTACTTC. Translating it yields CASNGLRQGAYEQYF.

The chain carries TRBV18 and TRBJ2-7; TRBD1 matches at 9 bases. The CDR3 loop spans 14 amino acids. Germline CDR1 is KGHSH and CDR2 is LQKENI. V gave up 6 bases and J gave up 3 bases; unmatched junction bases: 6. CDR3: CASSRQGVGYEQYF. The CDR3 bases are TGTGCCAGCTCTAGACAGGGGGTCGGCTACGAGCAGTACTTC.

The chain joins TRBV4-1 to TRBJ2-1, with TRBD1 matching 7 bases. V lost 4 bases and J lost 6; bases outside the gene matches: 15. The CDR3 covers 17 residues. Per germline, CDR1 MGHRA and CDR2 YSYEKL. The CDR3 region has the DNA TGCGCCAGCAGCCCGGGACGGCTGGGTACAGGGGTCAATGAGCAGTTCTTC. Translation gives CASSPGRLGTGVNEQFF.

DNA of the CDR3: TGTGCCAGCAAAACGCGGGGGGAGACCCAGTACTTC. It translates to CASKTRGETQYF. The J gene is TRBJ2-5, the V gene TRBV27; 7 bases are a match to TRBD2. The CDR3 has 12 amino acids. Germline V gene data show CDR1 as MNHEY and CDR2 as SMNVEV (reference sequence). V lost 7 bases and J lost 5; bases outside the gene matches: 4.

Comments on this clone: At the DNA level, this CDR3 is encoded by other sequences in the same sample as well. The chain couples TRBV5-6 to TRBJ2-3, with unresolved D. Germline CDR1 is SGHDT and CDR2 is YYEEEE. This CDR3 has 13 amino acids. Trimming removed 1 base from V and 1 base from J, with 4 bases in between. CDR3 sequence (DNA): TGTGCCAGCAGCTTGTCGGGCACAGATACGCAGTATTTT. This translates into CASSLSGTDTQYF.

This chain connects TRBV14 to TRBJ2-4; no clear D. CDR1 and CDR2 from the germline V gene are SGHDN and FVKESK. V shed 1 base and J shed 2 bases, with 12 bases lying between them. This CDR3 contains 16 residues. In nucleotides, the CDR3 is TGTGCCAGCAGCCAAGGAAGGTTAGGGTCCAAAAACATTCAGTACTTC. It yields the protein CASSQGRLGSKNIQYF.

This rearrangement joins TRBV5-4 to TRBJ2-2, with a possible D match to TRBD2 (7 bases). Germline-derived CDR1 and CDR2 are SGHNT and YYREEE (reference sequence). This CDR3 spans 17 amino acids. Trimming took 4 bases from V and 6 from J, leaving 22 bases between them. The chain's CDR3 is CASSVAGARGESGELFF. Written as DNA, the CDR3 is TGTGCCAGCAGCGTGGCGGGAGCCAGGGGCGAGTCCGGGGAGCTGTTTTTT.

V is TRBV7-9 and J is TRBJ2-7; 9 bases line up with TRBD2. Germline CDR1 reads SEHNR; CDR2 reads FQNEAQ (reference sequence). V was pared by 7 bases and J by 3 bases, with 7 bases of the junction left unmatched. This CDR3 comprises 14 residues. CDR3 DNA: TGTGCCAGCAACGATCTAGCGGGAAACTACGAGCAGTACTTC. It encodes CASNDLAGNYEQYF.

J is TRBJ2-2 and V is TRBV28, with D perhaps TRBD1 (6 bases). Per the germline V gene, CDR1 is MDHEN and CDR2 is SYDVKM. The CDR3 has 13 residues. Trimming shortened V by 6 bases and J by 4 bases, and 9 bases separated the two germline ends. In nucleotides, the CDR3 is TGTGCCAGCAGCACCAGGGGCACCGGGGAGCTGTTTTTT. It specifies CASSTRGTGELFF.

Of note for this clone: This may be a read error: a much more frequent sequence differs by one nucleotide. V and J are TRBV7-7 and TRBJ2-5, with D perhaps being TRBD1 or TRBD2 (5 bases each). CDR3 length: 13 residues. With 5 bases removed from V and 7 bases from J, the gap between germline ends came to 14 bases. Germline CDR1 SSHAT, CDR2 FNYEAQ (reference sequence). The CDR3 is CASSRGVDGTQYF. CDR3 bases: TGTGCCAGCAGCAGAGGGGTTGATGGGACCCAGTACTTC. Full variable domain (outside the CDR3, taken from reference TRBV7-7 and TRBJ2-5): GAGVSQSPRYKVTKRGQDVTLRCDPISSHATLYWYQQALGQGPEFLTYFNYEAQPDKSGLPSDRFSAERPEGSISTLTIQRTEQRDSAMYRCASSRGVDGTQYFGPGTRLLVL.

In the case of this clone: This clone may be a read error of a much larger clone one base away. V is TRBV30 and J is TRBJ2-2; D perhaps matches TRBD2 (6 bases). This CDR3 comprises 13 residues. Germline-derived CDR1 and CDR2 are GTSNPN and SVGIG (reference sequence). The CDR3 DNA follows: TGTGCCTGGAGAAGACTAGGCACCGGGGGGCTGTTTTTT. Residues: CAWRRLGTGGLFF.

The genes are TRBV11-1 and TRBJ1-1, with TRBD1 matching 7 bases. With V trimmed by 5 bases and J by 0 bases, 3 bases remained unmatched. This CDR3 comprises 14 residues. In germline, CDR1 is SGHAT, CDR2 FQDESV (reference sequence). This CDR3 is CASSSDRVNTEAFF. CDR3 in DNA: TGTGCCAGCAGCAGTGACAGGGTGAACACTGAAGCTTTCTTT.

V is TRBV6-1 and J is TRBJ1-2; 9 bases are shared with TRBD1. V shed 5 bases and J 4 bases; nucleotides not matched to a gene: 8. Germline V gene lookup returns CDR1 MNHNS and CDR2 SASEGT. The CDR3 is 15 amino acids. The chain's CDR3 is CASSPDPGQGYGYTF. The CDR3 DNA is TGTGCCAGCAGTCCAGACCCGGGACAGGGCTATGGCTACACCTTC.

This clone came up once. The chain has TRBV21-1 and TRBJ1-4; TRBD1 reflects the table's D call only, with no check against the DNA. TRBV21-1 is shown as a pseudogene. The CDR3 extends over 21 amino acids. The CDR3 coding sequence is TGTGCCAGCAGCAAAGAGAGGTCGGGCAGGGGGCCCAAGGGGCGGGTTGAAAAACTGTTTTTT. This encodes CASSKERSGRGPKGRVEKLFF.

J is TRBJ2-7 and V is TRBV7-9; 8 bases align to TRBD1. V dropped 3 bases and J dropped 0; count of bases not matched to a gene: 4. Germline assignment: CDR1 SEHNR and CDR2 FQNEAQ (reference sequence). CDR3 length equals 15 residues. CDR3 sequence: CASSFDRGSSYEQYF. CDR3 in DNA: TGTGCCAGCAGCTTCGACAGGGGCAGCTCCTACGAGCAGTACTTC.